Presented here are 5 T cell receptor beta chains from one specimen sequenced in a study of blood T cell repertoires in COVID-19 (dated by TCRdb to the early 2020s). Libraries were made using the immunoSEQ multiplex PCR assay. TCRdb retrieved this table from immuneACCESS and kept in-frame rearrangements only. Not all clones are present; in checked studies, unresolved V genes account for under half, and no reason is known for the remainder. The sample data list around 47,000 clones, and approximately 83% of these were observed just once. The ten largest clones capture roughly 7.1% of the sample. The sample consisted of peripheral blood. These receptors all come from a man aged 65 to 79 with active COVID-19.

The CDR3 DNA follows: TGTGCCAGCAGCCAAGATGGCGGGACAGCGTCCTACGAGCAGTACTTC. This translates into CASSQDGGTASYEQYF. The chain links TRBV14 to TRBJ2-7, with D possibly TRBD1 on 7 matching bases. Trimming cost V 0 bases and J 1 base, with 13 bases left between them. Germline V gene lookup returns CDR1 SGHDN and CDR2 FVKESK. The CDR3 runs 16 residues.

This chain uses TRBV19 with TRBJ1-1; TRBD1 might be the D (5 bases). CDR1 LNHDA and CDR2 SQIVND come from the germline V gene (reference sequence). The CDR3 has 13 residues. V was cut by 0 bases and J by 5 bases, with 7 bases left in between. CDR3 region: CASSIDRQTEAFF. For the CDR3, the DNA is TGTGCCAGTAGTATAGACCGACAGACTGAAGCTTTCTTT.

This clone was counted once. This rearrangement joins TRBV24-1 to TRBJ1-1, with unresolved D. V was clipped by 4 bases and J by 1 base, with 6 bases between them. This CDR3 is 13 amino acids long. The germline CDR1 and CDR2 sequences are KGHDR and SFDVKD. This CDR3 reads CATSERPNTEAFF. As DNA, the CDR3 is TGTGCCACCAGTGAGAGGCCGAACACTGAAGCTTTCTTT.

This chain links TRBV28 with TRBJ2-1, with 7 bases lining up with TRBD2. J lost 0 bases, V lost 2 bases, and 7 bases had no gene match. CDR1 MDHEN and CDR2 SYDVKM come from the germline V gene. This CDR3 region has 17 residues. The CDR3: CASSLGETSLSYNEQFF. CDR3 in DNA: TGTGCCAGCAGTTTAGGCGAGACTAGCCTCTCCTACAATGAGCAGTTCTTC. Full variable domain (outside the CDR3, taken from reference TRBV28 and TRBJ2-1): DVKVTQSSRYLVKRTGEKVFLECVQDMDHENMFWYRQDPGLGLRLIYFSYDVKMKEKGDIPEGYSVSREKKERFSLILESASTNQTSMYLCASSLGETSLSYNEQFFGPGTRLTVL.

The rearrangement joins TRBV6-1 to TRBJ1-3, with D possibly matching TRBD1 (5 bases). The CDR3 consists of 16 residues. Per the germline V gene, CDR1 is MNHNS and CDR2 is SASEGT. V dropped 3 bases and J dropped 0 bases, with 12 bases sitting between them. Here the CDR3 reads CASSDTGRFSGNTIYF. The CDR3, as DNA: TGTGCCAGCAGTGACACAGGACGGTTCTCTGGAAACACCATATATTTT.